A selection of T cell receptor beta chains follows, all from one sample in a study of cytomegalovirus exposure and HLA in healthy donors. The repertoire was sequenced with immunoSEQ multiplex PCR; TCRdb's copy has only in-frame clones and lacks some. The profile shows some 110,000 clones, about 62% of them singletons. Sequencing input: PBMCs. These receptors originate from a woman between 40 and 55 years old in good health and CMV-seropositive. The CDR3 runs from the conserved cysteine through the conserved F or W. Clone size is not always given. Where it is, it says once, few, many or a class for expanded clones.

>TRBJ2-7|TRBV25-1|14|.
CASSEMTGAGEQYF
>TRBJ1-2|TRBV28|12|.
CASSLSARGNTF
>TRBJ2-5|TRBV7-6|19|few
CASSLGQGPLNVYQETQYF
>TRBJ2-3|TRBV6-5|13|.
CASSSGQGDTQYF
>TRBJ2-7|TRBV14|12|.
CASSLQGGEQYF
>TRBJ2-7|TRBV6-5|15|.
CASSYSSGDGYEQYF
>TRBJ2-7|TRBV9|13|few
CASSVAVIGEQYF
>TRBJ2-2|TRBV14|16|.
CASSRLSGGPMGELFF
>TRBJ2-1|TRBV5-8|17|.
CASSLVSGGLQWNEQFF
>TRBJ1-1|TRBV10-1|14|.
CASSESPVNTEAFF
>TRBJ1-5|TRBV2|14|few
CASSGGQGGQPQHF
>TRBJ1-2|TRBV27|14|few
CASGPTGGIYGYTF
>TRBJ2-1|TRBV2|14|few
CASNTGGEDNEQFF
>TRBJ2-7|TRBV28|14|once
CASSLDQGNYEQYF
>TRBJ1-2|TRBV9|12|.
CASSVRGGGYTF
>TRBJ2-7|TRBV18|17|.
CASSPKRDTKRSSEQYF
>TRBJ2-2|TRBV6-1|14|.
CASSEAPSTGELFF
>TRBJ2-5|TRBV2|16|.
CASSEFVVAGQETQYF
>TRBJ1-5|TRBV19|15|.
CASSYGRGGNQPQHF
>TRBJ1-5|TRBV6-1|18|once
CASSQGQGGLGSNQPQHF
>TRBJ1-1|TRBV11-3|15|few
CASRDRGGQDTEAFF
>TRBJ2-7|TRBV2|16|.
CASSEGLAGSSYEQYF
>TRBJ2-3|TRBV6-5|15|.
CASSPGTFSTDTQYF
>TRBJ2-5|TRBV30|11|.
CAWSIRETQYF
>TRBJ1-2|TRBV7-2|13|.
CASSSLPNYGYTF
>TRBJ1-5|TRBV9|13|.
CASGLDSNQPQHF
>TRBJ1-1|TRBV30|13|.
CAWSAQKNTEAFF
>TRBJ1-1|TRBV2|13|once
CASSETTTTEAFF
>TRBJ1-2|TRBV28|12|few
CASSLRDTGYTF
>TRBJ2-1|TRBV30|15|.
CAWSVDSSSYNEQFF
>TRBJ2-3|TRBV5-6|15|few
CASSGIAGDTDTQYF
>TRBJ1-1|TRBV5-6|13|few
CASSSLEGTEAFF
>TRBJ2-1|TRBV9|19|.
CASSVAGQGASGSFAEQFF
>TRBJ1-2|TRBV19|15|.
CASSILLQANYGYTF
>.|TRBV6-5|15|.
CASSSTGTDTYEQYF
>TRBJ1-5|TRBV18|19|.
CASSPGQGIGPGSDQPQHF
>TRBJ2-7|TRBV2|12|few
CASRGDSYEQYF
>TRBJ1-5|TRBV28|14|.
CASSHRGGDQPQHF
>TRBJ1-1|TRBV6-1|13|few
CASRDPGQVEAFF
>TRBJ1-2|TRBV2|13|.
CASSEVSNYGYTF
>TRBJ1-5|TRBV6-5|13|.
CASTATGTGPQHF
>TRBJ1-2|TRBV19|14|.
CASSIAGGYIGYTF
>TRBJ1-4|TRBV12-2|16|.
CASRLARAGRYEKLFF
>TRBJ1-1|TRBV5-5|14|.
CASSDTGWSTEAFF
>TRBJ2-1|TRBV10-1|14|.
CASSASAPYNEQFF
>TRBJ2-3|TRBV4-1|16|.
CASSQGASGRSDTQYF